The T cell receptor beta chain described here comes from a study of cytomegalovirus exposure and HLA in healthy donors. Regarding the study as a whole: According to an earlier analysis, most TCR beta V segments yielded productive rearrangements about 90% or about 30% of the time. Within a later analysis, the majority of CMV-associated TCR beta chains appeared HLA-restricted. In most subjects, TCR beta sequences reportedly gave accurate predictions of HLA-A and HLA-B alleles. Presence/absence analysis assumed near-uniform sequencing depth across donors.

The CDR3 contains 13 residues. The V gene's germline CDR1 is SNHLY and CDR2 FYNNEI. With 5 bases removed from V and 10 bases from J, the gap between germline ends came to 15 bases. The PCR ran on 60 Vbeta and 13 Jbeta primers. Assay: immunoSEQ multiplex PCR; the TCRdb copy retains only in-frame clones and omits some. The repertoire has about 85,000 clones, 75% to 90% of them found once; the top ten carry approximately 29%. On this clone itself: As yet, its antigen is unknown.

This chain connects TRBV2 to TRBJ2-1; tentatively, D is TRBD1 (7 bases). The sequencing input was PBMCs. This sequence originates from a man in his fifties in good health and CMV-seropositive. The CDR3 spells CASSRRDSEEQFF. In nucleotides, the CDR3 is TGTGCCAGCAGTCGGAGGGACAGTGAGGAGCAGTTCTTC.